The T cell receptor beta chain under discussion was sequenced for a study of blood T cell repertoires in COVID-19. The germline V gene encodes CDR1 SGHNT and CDR2 YYREEE (reference sequence). There are 16 residues in the CDR3. The trim removed 5 bases at V and 0 bases at J, leaving 6 bases unmatched. The authors' processing: For nucleated cells, counts were estimated from reference gene primer amplification. Assay used: immunoSEQ multiplex PCR; TCRdb lists only in-frame clones, some missing. V and J calls and clone size follow that table, whereas D and trimming were derived from the DNA. This table holds 300,000 to 350,000 clones, about nine tenths found once.

This TCR was recovered from a woman in her sixties or seventies with COVID-19, enrolled during active disease. The sequenced material came from peripheral blood. The chain joins TRBV5-4 to TRBJ2-3; TRBD2 matches 10 bases. CDR3 bases: TGTGCCAGCAGTTTCCTAGCGGGGGAAAGCACAGATACGCAGTATTTT. Translated, it gives CASSFLAGESTDTQYF.